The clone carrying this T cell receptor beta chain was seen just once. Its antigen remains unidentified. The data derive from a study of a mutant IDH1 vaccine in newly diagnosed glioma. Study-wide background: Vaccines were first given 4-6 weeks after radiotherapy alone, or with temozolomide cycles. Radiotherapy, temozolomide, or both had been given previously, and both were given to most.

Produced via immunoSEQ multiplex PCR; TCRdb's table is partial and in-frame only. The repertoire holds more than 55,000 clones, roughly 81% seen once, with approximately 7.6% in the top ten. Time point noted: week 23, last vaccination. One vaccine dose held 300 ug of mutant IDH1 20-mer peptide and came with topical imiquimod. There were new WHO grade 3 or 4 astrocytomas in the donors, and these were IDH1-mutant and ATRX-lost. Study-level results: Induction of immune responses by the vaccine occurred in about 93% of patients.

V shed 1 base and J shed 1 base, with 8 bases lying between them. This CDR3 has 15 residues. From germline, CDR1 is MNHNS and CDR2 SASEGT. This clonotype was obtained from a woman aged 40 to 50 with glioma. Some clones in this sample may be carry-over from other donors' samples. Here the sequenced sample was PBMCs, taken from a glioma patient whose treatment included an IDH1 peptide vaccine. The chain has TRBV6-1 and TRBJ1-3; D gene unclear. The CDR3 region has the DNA TGTGCCAGCAGTGAAGGCCCCTCATCTGGAAACACCATATATTTT. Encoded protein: CASSEGPSSGNTIYF.